A single sample is the source of the 31 T cell receptor beta chains below, sequenced in a study of blood T cell repertoires in COVID-19. Profiled with immunoSEQ multiplex PCR; TCRdb holds only in-frame clones, not every one. Of 200,000 to 250,000 clones listed, around 81% are singletons. Sequences were obtained from peripheral blood. The source is a man aged 30-40 years who had recovered from COVID-19.

The chain joins TRBV4-2 to TRBJ2-3; 7 bases match TRBD1. CDR1 LGHNA and CDR2 YNFKEQ come from the germline V gene. Trimming removed 5 bases from V and 2 bases from J; junction bases left unmatched: 10. The CDR3 spans 16 residues. The CDR3 DNA follows: TGTGCCAGCAGCAAGCTCACAGGGGACGTCACAGATACGCAGTATTTT. Its translation is CASSKLTGDVTDTQYF.

The V call is TRBV5-5, the J call TRBJ1-2; 7 positions match TRBD1. Germline V lookup: CDR1 SGHKS, CDR2 YYEKEE (reference sequence). J gave up 6 bases and V 4 bases, and 6 bases lay outside the gene matches. The CDR3 contains 13 residues. The DNA of the CDR3 is TGTGCCAGCAGCAGACAGGGACGGGATGGCTACACCTTC. It is translated as CASSRQGRDGYTF.

CDR3 in amino acids: CASSFGVGVGQPQHF. CDR3 bases: TGTGCCAGCTCCTTTGGGGTAGGGGTGGGCCAGCCCCAGCATTTT. The V gene is TRBV2, the J gene TRBJ1-5, with D perhaps TRBD1 (5 bases). The CDR3 has 15 residues. Germline values: CDR1 SNHLY, CDR2 FYNNEI. V gave up 8 bases and J gave up 7 bases, with 21 bases separating them.

This chain connects TRBV6-6 to TRBJ2-1; D might be TRBD2 (6 bases). Deletions cut 6 bases from V and 7 bases from J, with 19 bases between. The CDR3 extends over 15 amino acids. Per the germline V gene, CDR1 is MNHNY and CDR2 is SVGAGI (reference sequence). DNA for the CDR3: TGTGCCAGCAGCCCCGTTCAGCGGGCTAGGAATGAGCAGTTCTTC. Its translation: CASSPVQRARNEQFF.

The V gene is TRBV28, the J gene TRBJ1-5, with D hard to call. The CDR3 runs 15 residues. Germline loops: CDR1 MDHEN, CDR2 SYDVKM. With 4 bases removed from V and 0 bases from J, the gap between germline ends came to 10 bases. The CDR3: CASSSTTYSNQPQHF. The CDR3 DNA sequence: TGTGCCAGCAGTTCGACTACCTATAGCAATCAGCCCCAGCATTTT. The full variable domain, its missing parts supplied by reference TRBV28 and TRBJ1-5, is DVKVTQSSRYLVKRTGEKVFLECVQDMDHENMFWYRQDPGLGLRLIYFSYDVKMKEKGDIPEGYSVSREKKERFSLILESASTNQTSMYLCASSSTTYSNQPQHFGDGTRLSIL.

The chain links TRBV28 to TRBJ1-5; 7 bases are a match to TRBD1. CDR1 MDHEN and CDR2 SYDVKM come from the germline V gene. The trim removed 3 bases at V and 9 bases at J, leaving 8 bases unmatched. The CDR3 is made up of 14 amino acids. CDR3 amino acids: CASSLELQGLPQHF. DNA for the CDR3: TGTGCCAGCAGTTTGGAATTACAGGGGCTGCCCCAGCATTTT.

The CDR3 loop reads CASTQMNTEAFF. CDR3 DNA: TGTGCCAGCACCCAGATGAACACTGAAGCTTTCTTT. The V call is TRBV28, the J call TRBJ1-1; D unclear. CDR1 and CDR2 (germline): MDHEN, SYDVKM. The CDR3 sequence is 12 residues long. With 7 bases removed from V and 0 bases from J, the gap between germline ends came to 6 bases.

V is TRBV6-5 and J is TRBJ1-1; 8 bases agree with TRBD1. The length of the CDR3 is 15 residues. Germline V lookup: CDR1 MNHEY, CDR2 SVGAGI. V lost 6 bases to trimming and J lost 4 bases; unmatched junction nucleotides: 10. In nucleotides, the CDR3 is TGTGCCAGCAGCGACCACAGGGGGGGGACCACTGAAGCTTTCTTT. Translated: CASSDHRGGTTEAFF.

This clone was seen once. The chain combines TRBV9 with TRBJ2-3, with D perhaps TRBD2 (6 bases). Germline loops: CDR1 SGDLS, CDR2 YYNGEE. V lost 2 bases to trimming and J lost 4 bases, with 14 bases between them. The CDR3 sequence is 15 residues long. The CDR3 DNA follows: TGTGCCAGCAGCGTTGGAGGGTTTATGGCAGATACGCAGTATTTT. Translating it yields CASSVGGFMADTQYF.

This sequence joins TRBV9 and TRBJ1-4; possibly TRBD1 for D (5 bases). Germline CDR1 reads SGDLS; CDR2 reads YYNGEE. The V and J ends lost 2 bases and 5 bases respectively, with 10 bases between them. CDR3 length: 14 residues. CDR3 DNA sequence: TGTGCCAGCAGCGTGGGGGGGAGAAATGAAAAACTGTTTTTT. Protein: CASSVGGRNEKLFF.

This chain uses TRBV21-1 with TRBJ1-5. TRBV21-1 has pseudogene status. The length of the CDR3 is 16 residues. This CDR3 is CASSNLRAGPNQPQHF. The CDR3 nucleotides are TGTGCCAGCAGCAATCTACGCGCGGGCCCAAATCAGCCCCAGCATTTT.

The rearrangement links TRBV19 to TRBJ1-2, with 11 positions matching TRBD1. V was pared by 3 bases and J by 2 bases, with 2 bases of the junction left unmatched. The CDR3 has 15 residues. Germline CDR1 LNHDA, CDR2 SQIVND (reference sequence). The CDR3 here is CASSIWTGGNYGYTF. The DNA of the CDR3 is TGTGCCAGTAGTATTTGGACAGGGGGCAACTATGGCTACACCTTC.

V and J are TRBV6-2 or TRBV6-3 and TRBJ2-1, with unresolved D. Germline assignment: CDR1 MNHEY and CDR2 SVGEGT. V was shortened by 2 bases and J by 4 bases, with 9 bases between the two germline ends. CDR3 length: 14 amino acids. CDR3 in DNA: TGTGCCAGCAGTTACATGGCTTCTTACAATGAGCAGTTCTTC. This encodes CASSYMASYNEQFF.

The rearrangement uses TRBV11-2 and TRBJ1-6; D uncertain. V shed 2 bases and J shed 10 bases, with 12 bases lying between them. Germline V gives CDR1 SGHAT, CDR2 FQNNGV. The CDR3 has 14 residues. CDR3 coding DNA: TGTGCCAGCAGCTTATTACTGATTAGCTCACCCCTCCACTTT. Its translation: CASSLLLISSPLHF.

The chain employs TRBV2 and TRBJ1-1, with D perhaps TRBD1 (5 bases). V was trimmed by 2 bases and J by 4 bases, leaving 8 bases between them. CDR1 is SNHLY and CDR2 is FYNNEI in the germline V gene. The CDR3 extends over 13 amino acids. The CDR3 reads CASSESGATEAFF. DNA of the CDR3: TGTGCCAGCAGTGAAAGTGGGGCCACTGAAGCTTTCTTT.

This clone was recorded once. The chain has TRBV3-1 (or the pseudogene TRBV3-2) and TRBJ2-1, with 15 bases identical to TRBD2. Trimming took 4 bases from V and 8 from J; bases not matched to a gene: 9. Germline V CDR1 and CDR2: LGHDT, YNNKEL (reference sequence). This CDR3 comprises 17 residues. The CDR3 sequence is CASSLGLAGGPLDEQFF. The CDR3 coding sequence is TGTGCCAGCAGCCTCGGACTAGCGGGGGGGCCTTTGGATGAGCAGTTCTTC.

The V and J genes are TRBV7-6 and TRBJ1-3; D call uncertain. The CDR3 consists of 12 residues. Per germline, CDR1 SGHVS and CDR2 FNYEAQ. V gave up 2 bases and J gave up 4 bases, with 3 bases separating them. CDR3 in DNA: TGTGCCAGCAGCTTAACAGGAAACACCATATATTTT. Its protein is CASSLTGNTIYF.

This sequence joins TRBV7-6 and TRBJ2-3; 8 nucleotides agree with TRBD2. The trim removed 1 base at V and 3 bases at J, leaving 6 bases unmatched. The CDR3 runs 16 residues. In germline, CDR1 is SGHVS, CDR2 FNYEAQ. In nucleotides, the CDR3 is TGTGCCAGCAGCTTAGGGTCGGGGGGGCGAACAGATACGCAGTATTTT. Its protein is CASSLGSGGRTDTQYF.

The rearrangement uses TRBV9 and TRBJ2-3; D not certain. From germline, CDR1 is SGDLS and CDR2 YYNGEE. The CDR3 has 15 residues. V lost 0 bases to trimming and J lost 3 bases, with 11 bases between them. CDR3 loop: CASSVVGQVTDTQYF. CDR3 sequence (DNA): TGTGCCAGCAGCGTAGTTGGTCAGGTAACAGATACGCAGTATTTT.

The V call is TRBV10-2, the J call TRBJ2-1; TRBD1 agrees at 9 bases. V shed 2 bases and J 6 bases; nucleotides not matched to a gene: 8. Germline CDR1 reads WSHSY; CDR2 reads SAAADI. This CDR3 is built from 16 residues. The CDR3 sequence is CASSEGDRVLGNEQFF. DNA of the CDR3: TGCGCCAGCAGTGAGGGGGACAGGGTCTTGGGCAATGAGCAGTTCTTC.

CDR3 in amino acids: CASSESGQGPYNEQFF. CDR3 bases: TGCGCCAGCAGTGAGTCTGGCCAGGGGCCCTACAATGAGCAGTTCTTC. The genes are TRBV10-1 and TRBJ2-1; D possibly corresponds to TRBD1 (6 bases). Germline loops: CDR1 WNHNN, CDR2 SYGVQD (reference sequence). This CDR3 contains 16 residues. V was cut by 0 bases and J by 2 bases, with 11 bases left in between.

V usage is TRBV28 and J usage is TRBJ2-1, with 8 positions matching TRBD2. Germline CDR1 MDHEN, CDR2 SYDVKM. CDR3 size: 16 residues. Losses at the gene ends were 6 bases for V and 2 bases for J; bases not matched to a gene: 9. The CDR3 spells CASRDQTGGTYNEQFF. The CDR3 region has the DNA TGTGCCAGCAGAGACCAAACGGGGGGGACCTACAATGAGCAGTTCTTC. Variable domain in full (rest from reference TRBV28 and TRBJ2-1): DVKVTQSSRYLVKRTGEKVFLECVQDMDHENMFWYRQDPGLGLRLIYFSYDVKMKEKGDIPEGYSVSREKKERFSLILESASTNQTSMYLCASRDQTGGTYNEQFFGPGTRLTVL.

J is TRBJ2-7 and V is TRBV11-2; TRBD2 matches at 8 bases. J gave up 4 bases and V 1 base, and 12 bases lay outside the gene matches. CDR1 is SGHAT and CDR2 is FQNNGV in the germline V gene. The CDR3 totals 17 residues. CDR3 loop: CASSLGPGSGGQYEQYF. CDR3 DNA: TGTGCCAGCAGCTTAGGCCCAGGAAGCGGGGGACAATACGAGCAGTACTTC.

This clone was seen only a few times. The chain combines TRBV2 with TRBJ1-2; TRBD1 matches at 7 bases. J gave up 5 bases and V 6 bases, and 3 bases lay outside the gene matches. Germline assignment: CDR1 SNHLY and CDR2 FYNNEI. The CDR3 has 12 residues. CDR3 sequence reads: CASRQGQYGYTF. As DNA, the CDR3 is TGTGCCAGCAGACAGGGGCAGTATGGCTACACCTTC.

The chain couples TRBV15 to TRBJ1-5; TRBD1 matches 8 bases. CDR3 length equals 18 residues. Germline V CDR1 and CDR2: LNHNV, YYDKDF (reference sequence). V dropped 0 bases and J dropped 7; count of bases not matched to a gene: 14. The CDR3 region is CATSRDRRTGLSGQPQHF. CDR3 coding DNA: TGTGCCACCAGCAGAGATCGTCGGACAGGGCTATCGGGCCAGCCCCAGCATTTT.

This chain links TRBV7-6 with TRBJ2-1, with D perhaps matching TRBD2 (6 bases). CDR1 is SGHVS and CDR2 is FNYEAQ in the germline V gene. The ends were cut back, 1 base at V and 6 bases at J, with 16 bases in the middle. This CDR3 is built from 16 residues. The CDR3 loop is CASSLDGTPGVNEQFF. The CDR3 DNA reads TGTGCCAGCAGCTTAGACGGGACTCCCGGGGTCAATGAGCAGTTCTTC.

Note on this clone: The same CDR3 also results from other DNA sequences found in this sample. This chain connects TRBV10-3 to TRBJ1-5; weak D call: TRBD1 (5 bases). The CDR3 is 14 residues long. Germline V gene data show CDR1 as ENHRY and CDR2 as SYGVKD. Deletions cut 2 bases from V and 4 bases from J, with 9 bases between. The CDR3 spells CAISESKGNQPQHF. CDR3 coding DNA: TGTGCCATCAGTGAGAGTAAGGGGAATCAGCCCCAGCATTTT.

The CDR3 DNA reads as TGTGCCAGCAGCGTTACAGGGACGGGTGGCTACACCTTC. Protein sequence: CASSVTGTGGYTF. The V call is TRBV5-5, the J call TRBJ1-2; D is perhaps TRBD1 (6 bases). Germline lookup yields CDR1 SGHKS and CDR2 YYEKEE (reference sequence). The ends were cut back, 4 bases at V and 7 bases at J, with 14 bases in the middle. The CDR3 has 13 amino acids.

CDR3 sequence: CASSALTGGNSPLHF. The CDR3 DNA is TGTGCCAGCAGTGCCCTGACAGGGGGAAACTCACCCCTCCACTTT. This chain joins TRBV25-1 and TRBJ1-6; TRBD1 aligns across 9 bases. Germline-derived CDR1 and CDR2 are MGHDK and SYGVNS. CDR3 length: 15 residues. After removal of 4 bases from V and 10 bases from J, the junction contained 8 bases not matched to a gene.

V and J are TRBV19 and TRBJ2-4; no clear D. CDR3 length equals 15 residues. V was clipped by 5 bases and J by 1 base, with 12 bases between them. Germline CDR1 and CDR2: LNHDA and SQIVND (reference sequence). The DNA for the CDR3 is TGTGCCAGTAGTCGCAGGAATGAGGCCAAAAACATTCAGTACTTC. Encoded protein: CASSRRNEAKNIQYF.

V and J are TRBV3-1 (or the pseudogene TRBV3-2) and TRBJ1-2, with TRBD1 matching over 8 bases. Trimming cost V 1 base and J 8 bases; bases outside gene matches: 9. CDR3 length equals 15 residues. Germline CDR1 and CDR2: LGHDT and YNNKEL (reference sequence). The CDR3 DNA reads as TGTGCCAGCAGCCAAGCCCAGGGGGCAGTGGGAGGCTACACCTTC. Protein product: CASSQAQGAVGGYTF.